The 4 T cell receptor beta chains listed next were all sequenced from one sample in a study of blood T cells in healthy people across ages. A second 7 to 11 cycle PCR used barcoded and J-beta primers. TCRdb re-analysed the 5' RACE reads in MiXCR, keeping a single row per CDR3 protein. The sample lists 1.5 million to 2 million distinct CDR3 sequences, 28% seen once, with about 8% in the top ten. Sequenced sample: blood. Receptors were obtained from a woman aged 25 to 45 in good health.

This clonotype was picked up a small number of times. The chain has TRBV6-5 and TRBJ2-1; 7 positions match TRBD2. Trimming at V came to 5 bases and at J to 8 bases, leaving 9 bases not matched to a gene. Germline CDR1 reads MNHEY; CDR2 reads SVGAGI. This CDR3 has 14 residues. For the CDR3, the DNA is TGTGCCAGCAGTCCGACTAGCTACCTCGATGAGCAGTTCTTC. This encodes CASSPTSYLDEQFF.

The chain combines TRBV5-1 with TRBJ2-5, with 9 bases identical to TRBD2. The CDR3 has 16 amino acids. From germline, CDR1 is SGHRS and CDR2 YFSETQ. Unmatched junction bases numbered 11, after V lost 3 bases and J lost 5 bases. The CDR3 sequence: CASSSRNSGSMETQYF. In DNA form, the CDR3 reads TGCGCCAGCAGCTCGAGGAATAGCGGGAGTATGGAGACCCAGTACTTC.

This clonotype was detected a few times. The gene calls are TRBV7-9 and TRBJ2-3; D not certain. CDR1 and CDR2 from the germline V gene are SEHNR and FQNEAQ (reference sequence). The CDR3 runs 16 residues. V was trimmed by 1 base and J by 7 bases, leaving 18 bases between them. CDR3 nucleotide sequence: TGTGCCAGCAGCTTAGTGTATTTGGATGGCATTTATACGCAGTATTTT. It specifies CASSLVYLDGIYTQYF.

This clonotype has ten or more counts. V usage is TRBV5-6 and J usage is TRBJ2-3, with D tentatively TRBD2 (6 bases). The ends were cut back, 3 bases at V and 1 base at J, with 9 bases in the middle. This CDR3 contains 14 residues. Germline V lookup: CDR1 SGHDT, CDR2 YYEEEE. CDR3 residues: CASSSGLGTDTQYF. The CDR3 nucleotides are TGTGCCAGCAGCTCGGGACTCGGCACAGATACGCAGTATTTT.